This TCR beta chain appears in the sequencing data of a study of CD8+CD57+ T cells in acquired aplastic anemia. A word on this clonotype: Its specificity is not known. No conserved phenylalanine or tryptophan ends this CDR3, so it is likely a read error.

TCR beta VDJ and CDR3 profiling used genomic DNA as template. TCRdb re-derived calls from the reads in MiXCR, one entry per CDR3 protein. The sample holds some 200,000 distinct CDR3 sequences, approximately 35% seen once. Germline V lookup: CDR1 ENHRY, CDR2 SYGVKD. Trimming at V came to 2 bases and at J to 1 base, leaving 9 bases not matched to a gene. The CDR3 is 18 residues long. Study observations and caveats: Patients had roughly 29 CD8+ CDR3 sequences in common with controls (the shared set).

This chain connects TRBV10-3 to TRBJ2-1; 9 nucleotides align to TRBD1. Specimen: sorted CD4+, CD8+, or CD8+CD57+ T cells (not recorded which) from PBMCs. The sequence derives from a human donor in good health, serving as a control. The CDR3 sequence is CAISEPGTGGGSYNEQFL. The CDR3 nucleotides read TGTGCCATCAGTGAGCCAGGAACAGGGGGCGGATCCTACAATGAGCAGTTCCTC.